This TCR beta chain was observed in a study of OX40 agonist ivuxolimab in advanced cancers. Points from the study as a whole: CD4+ and CD8+ blood T cells expanded clonally by week 6 at 0.1 to 3.0 mg/kg. No determination was made of the antigen specificity of the expanded peripheral T cells.

A note on this clone: Its antigen is as yet unknown.

V lost 2 bases, J lost 3 bases, and 3 bases stayed unmatched. Germline V gives CDR1 SGHTA, CDR2 FQGNSA. This CDR3 comprises 15 residues. The protocol was immunoSEQ multiplex PCR, while the TCRdb copy is restricted to in-frame clones and leaves out a portion. The table lists about 84,000 clones, about 94% of them singletons. The material was CD4+ or CD8+ T cells sorted from blood, obtained in a trial of the OX40 agonist ivuxolimab. V usage is TRBV7-2 and J usage is TRBJ1-1; 10 bases line up with TRBD1. The receptor was derived from an adult with an advanced solid tumor such as melanoma, head and neck, liver or kidney cancer. CDR3 protein: CASSLWTGGDTEAFF. CDR3 coding DNA: TGTGCCAGCAGCTTATGGACAGGGGGTGACACTGAAGCTTTCTTT.